The table lists the clone carrying this TCR beta chain with a few counts. The antigen remains undetermined. Only in-frame clones appear in the TCRdb table, and some are missing; sequencing was by immunoSEQ multiplex PCR. The data hold 5,500 to 6,500 clones, with about 43% observed a single time. The data are from a study of T cells in localized non-small cell lung cancer. V was trimmed by 5 bases and J by 2 bases, leaving 13 bases between them. CDR1 MNHGY and CDR2 SAAAGT come from the germline V gene. This CDR3 region has 15 residues. Regarding the study as a whole: With higher T cell density in blood came longer overall survival. Adjacent uninvolved lung tissue had the highest T cell clonality, exceeding tumor.

The sequences come from lung tumor tissue, collected before any cancer treatment. The TCR was taken from a woman aged 40-70 years with stage II squamous cell lung carcinoma. The chain combines TRBV6-8 with TRBJ2-1; D gene ambiguous. This CDR3 reads CASSPNLGPYNEQFF. CDR3 sequence (DNA): TGTGCCAGCAGTCCGAACTTGGGTCCCTACAATGAGCAGTTCTTC.